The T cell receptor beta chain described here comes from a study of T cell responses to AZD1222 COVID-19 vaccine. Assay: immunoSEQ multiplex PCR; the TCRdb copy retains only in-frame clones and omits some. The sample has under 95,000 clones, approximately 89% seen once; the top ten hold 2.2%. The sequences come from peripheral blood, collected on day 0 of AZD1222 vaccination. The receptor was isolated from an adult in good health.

CDR3 amino acids: CAWSVPRVNTEAFF. CDR3 nucleotide sequence: TGTGCCTGGAGTGTCCCCAGGGTGAACACTGAAGCTTTCTTT. This sequence joins TRBV30 and TRBJ1-1; D might be TRBD1 (5 bases). Per germline, CDR1 GTSNPN and CDR2 SVGIG (reference sequence). The CDR3 spans 14 residues. Trimming left V 0 bases short and J 0 bases short, with 8 bases between.